The 14 T cell receptor beta chains below were found in one sample sequenced in a study of technical replicates of blood from a handful of donors. Clones were sequenced by immunoSEQ multiplex PCR, and TCRdb holds only the in-frame ones, with some missing. The sample comprises more than 45,000 clones, just under 95% of which are singletons, and 2.5% to 3.5% rests with the top ten. Sequencing used PBMCs. Receptors originate from a human donor in good health. Some clones in this sample may be carry-over from other donors' samples.

The V gene is TRBV5-1, the J gene TRBJ2-5; possibly TRBD1 for D (6 bases). CDR1 and CDR2 (germline): SGHRS, YFSETQ. The V end lost 4 bases, the J end lost 5 bases, and 12 bases lay between the germline ends. The CDR3 covers 13 residues. The chain's CDR3 is CASSIQGLETQYF. CDR3 coding DNA: TGCGCCAGCAGCATACAGGGTTTGGAGACCCAGTACTTC. Together with reference TRBV5-1 and TRBJ2-5, the CDR3 gives the full variable domain: KAGVTQTPRYLIKTRGQQVTLSCSPISGHRSVSWYQQTPGQGLQFLFEYFSETQRNKGNFPGRFSGRQFSNSRSEMNVSTLELGDSALYLCASSIQGLETQYFGPGTRLLVL.

The chain is built from TRBV6-6 and TRBJ2-3; possible D gene TRBD1, 6 bases. Trimming removed 0 bases from V and 3 bases from J, with 7 bases in between. Germline values: CDR1 MNHNY, CDR2 SVGAGI (reference sequence). This CDR3 is built from 14 residues. CDR3 in amino acids: CASSYSRGTDTQYF. Here the CDR3 DNA reads TGTGCCAGCAGTTACTCGAGGGGGACAGATACGCAGTATTTT.

This clone was seen only a few times. This sequence joins TRBV7-8 and TRBJ2-2; 8 bases agree with TRBD1. After removal of 5 bases from V and 6 bases from J, the junction contained 11 bases not matched to a gene. The CDR3 contains 16 residues. Per the germline V gene, CDR1 is SGHVS and CDR2 is FQNEAQ. The CDR3 DNA follows: TGTGCCAGCAGCCACTTAGGCGGACAGGGTTCCGGGGAGCTGTTTTTT. Protein product: CASSHLGGQGSGELFF.

V gene TRBV7-6 combines with J gene TRBJ2-1; a possible D gene is TRBD2 (6 bases). Germline CDR1 is SGHVS and CDR2 is FNYEAQ. V was trimmed by 1 base and J by 10 bases, leaving 17 bases between them. CDR3 size: 15 residues. CDR3 in amino acids: CASSLGASVTQEQFF. The CDR3 DNA is TGTGCCAGCAGCTTAGGGGCTAGCGTAACTCAGGAGCAGTTCTTC.

The gene calls are TRBV29-1 and TRBJ2-5; 11 nucleotides agree with TRBD2. This CDR3 has 18 amino acids. Looked up from germline, CDR1 is SQVTM and CDR2 is ANQGSEA. V lost 7 bases, J lost 1 base, and 17 bases stayed unmatched. CDR3 coding DNA: TGCAGCGCTCGACAGGGTAGCGGGAGGGCCTTGGGCCAAGAGACCCAGTACTTC. It codes for CSARQGSGRALGQETQYF.

V gene TRBV30 combines with J gene TRBJ1-2; no reliable D call. V lost 1 base, J lost 5 bases, and 5 bases lay in between. The CDR3 loop spans 11 amino acids. Germline V gene data show CDR1 as GTSNPN and CDR2 as SVGIG (reference sequence). The CDR3 nucleotides are TGTGCCTGGAGTGACAGTTATGGCTACACCTTC. This gives the protein CAWSDSYGYTF.

V and J are TRBV30 and TRBJ2-2; no reliable D call. The ends were cut back, 4 bases at V and 0 bases at J, with 15 bases in the middle. CDR3 length: 16 residues. Per the germline V gene, CDR1 is GTSNPN and CDR2 is SVGIG (reference sequence). CDR3 protein: CAWNRGGMANTGELFF. The CDR3 DNA reads TGTGCCTGGAATCGTGGCGGTATGGCGAACACCGGGGAGCTGTTTTTT.

The chain recombines TRBV6-1 with TRBJ1-5; TRBD1 might be the D (6 bases). CDR3 length: 13 residues. CDR1 and CDR2 from the germline V gene are MNHNS and SASEGT. The ends were cut back, 5 bases at V and 7 bases at J, with 12 bases in the middle. CDR3 protein: CASSQGWKQPQHF. The DNA of the CDR3 is TGTGCCAGCAGTCAGGGGTGGAAACAGCCCCAGCATTTT.

The chain couples TRBV19 to TRBJ2-3; D gene unclear. V was trimmed by 3 bases and J by 5 bases, leaving 9 bases between them. Germline V gene sequence: CDR1 LNHDA, CDR2 SQIVND (reference sequence). The CDR3 consists of 13 residues. CDR3 sequence reads: CASSISPGDTQYF. The CDR3 nucleotides read TGTGCCAGTAGTATTAGCCCGGGAGATACGCAGTATTTT. The full variable domain, in which reference TRBV19 and TRBJ2-3 provide the parts outside the CDR3, is DGGITQSPKYLFRKEGQNVTLSCEQNLNHDAMYWYRQDPGQGLRLIYYSQIVNDFQKGDIAEGYSVSREKKESFPLTVTSAQKNPTAFYLCASSISPGDTQYFGPGTRLTVL.

The chain carries TRBV4-3 and TRBJ2-5, with D unresolved. The CDR3 loop spans 15 amino acids. Deletions cut 4 bases from V and 5 bases from J, with 17 bases between. CDR1 and CDR2 from the germline V gene are LGHNA and YSLEER. CDR3 sequence: CASSPDSRFGETQYF. CDR3 bases: TGCGCCAGCAGCCCTGATTCGCGGTTCGGGGAGACCCAGTACTTC.

CDR3 sequence: CASTLTSGTQFF. The CDR3 DNA follows: TGTGCCAGCACCTTGACTAGCGGGACGCAGTTCTTC. This chain uses TRBV7-9 with TRBJ2-1; 11 nucleotides line up with TRBD2. The CDR3 has 12 amino acids. V gave up 7 bases and J gave up 12 bases; unmatched junction bases: 5. Germline V CDR1 and CDR2: SEHNR, FQNEAQ (reference sequence). Combining the CDR3 with reference TRBV7-9 and TRBJ2-1 gives the whole variable domain DTGVSQNPRHKITKRGQNVTFRCDPISEHNRLYWYRQTLGQGPEFLTYFQNEAQLEKSRLLSDRFSAERPKGSFSTLEIQRTEQGDSAMYLCASTLTSGTQFFGPGTRLTVL.

This chain uses TRBV6-5 with TRBJ1-1, with a weak D call TRBD1 (5 bases). Trimming pared 7 bases from V and 10 bases from J, leaving 13 bases between. CDR3 length: 11 residues. Per germline, CDR1 MNHEY and CDR2 SVGAGI. CDR3 sequence: CASIDGGRAFF. The CDR3, as DNA: TGTGCCAGCATCGACGGGGGGAGAGCTTTCTTT.

The chain couples TRBV7-9 to TRBJ2-7; 12 bases fit TRBD2. With 5 bases clipped from V and 4 bases from J, the junction kept 12 bases outside the gene matches. The germline V gene encodes CDR1 SEHNR and CDR2 FQNEAQ (reference sequence). This CDR3 region has 17 residues. The DNA for the CDR3 is TGTGCCAGCAGCCCTAGCGGGAGGGTTGGTTACCGATACGAGCAGTACTTC. Protein sequence: CASSPSGRVGYRYEQYF.

The rearrangement links TRBV2 to TRBJ2-5, with TRBD1 matching over 7 bases. CDR3 length: 20 residues. Germline CDR1 SNHLY, CDR2 FYNNEI. The V segment lost 6 bases and the J segment 0 bases; nucleotides outside the gene matches: 22. The CDR3 bases are TGTGCCAGCAGCGCCGACTCGAACGCTCGACAGGGCCTCCACCAAGAGACCCAGTACTTC. Translated: CASSADSNARQGLHQETQYF.